Below, 4 T cell receptor beta chains from the same sample are listed, as sequenced in a study of T-cell reconstitution after alpha-beta-depleted transplantation in children. The library targeted TCRbeta and was prepared with unique molecular identifiers. TCRdb redid the calling of the PCR reads with MiXCR, one entry per CDR3 protein. The table includes approximately 350,000 distinct CDR3 sequences, 10% to 15% detected once. Specimen: PBMCs, collected from the stem cell graft. These receptors all come from a human donor who donated a stem cell graft to a child with Fanconi anemia.

The chain carries TRBV2 and TRBJ2-5, with D tentatively TRBD2 (5 bases). Trimming pared 6 bases from V and 3 bases from J, leaving 8 bases between. Looked up from germline, CDR1 is SNHLY and CDR2 is FYNNEI. This CDR3 is 12 amino acids long. CDR3: CASREREETQYF. The CDR3 DNA sequence: TGTGCCAGCAGAGAGAGGGAAGAGACCCAGTACTTC.

This clonotype has a count of ten or more. The chain carries TRBV3-1 and TRBJ2-1; a weak D match, TRBD1 (5 bases). CDR1 and CDR2 (germline): LGHDT, YNNKEL (reference sequence). This CDR3 region has 14 residues. V was clipped by 4 bases and J by 2 bases, with 9 bases between them. The CDR3 region is CASSPDITYNEQFF. The CDR3 DNA follows: TGTGCCAGCAGCCCGGACATAACCTACAATGAGCAGTTCTTC.

At least ten counts were recorded for this clonotype. The chain employs TRBV20-1 and TRBJ2-7; TRBD2 aligns across 7 bases. CDR3 length: 13 amino acids. V gave up 4 bases and J gave up 0 bases; unmatched junction bases: 3. Germline loops: CDR1 DFQATT, CDR2 SNEGSKA (reference sequence). The CDR3 protein is CSAIREGSYEQYF. Here the CDR3 DNA reads TGCAGTGCTATCAGGGAGGGCTCCTACGAGCAGTACTTC.

This clonotype was seen a handful of times. The chain has TRBV2 and TRBJ2-1; D ambiguous. The CDR3 has 15 residues. Germline V gene data show CDR1 as SNHLY and CDR2 as FYNNEI. V lost 8 bases, J lost 0 bases, and 14 bases lay in between. The CDR3 sequence is CASGLKRSSYNEQFF. CDR3 bases: TGTGCCAGCGGTCTGAAGCGAAGCTCCTACAATGAGCAGTTCTTC. Using reference TRBV2 and TRBJ2-1 for the parts outside the CDR3, the full variable domain is EPEVTQTPSHQVTQMGQEVILRCVPISNHLYFYWYRQILGQKVEFLVSFYNNEISEKSEIFDDQFSVERPDGSNFTLKIRSTKLEDSAMYFCASGLKRSSYNEQFFGPGTRLTVL.